Listed here are 4 T cell receptor beta chains from one sample, sequenced in a study of CD8 T cells in Susac syndrome. RNA in amounts of roughly 0.5 to 1 ug was reverse transcribed with random hexamers. TCRdb redid the calling of the immunoSEQ multiplex PCR reads with MiXCR, one entry per CDR3 protein. The sample records about 430,000 distinct CDR3 sequences, around 85% being singletons. Specimen: CD8+ T cells from PBMCs. Every receptor here comes from a human donor with multiple sclerosis.

This chain joins TRBV29-1 and TRBJ2-1; 10 nucleotides match TRBD1. The germline gives CDR1 SQVTM, CDR2 ANQGSEA. The junction had 10 bases not matched to a gene; V was cut back by 4 bases and J by 4 bases. This CDR3 is 16 amino acids long. The CDR3 here is CSVVGQGRMDYNEQFF. In DNA form, the CDR3 reads TGCAGCGTTGTGGGACAGGGGCGGATGGATTACAATGAGCAGTTCTTC.

The chain uses TRBV29-1 and TRBJ2-2; no definite D call. The CDR3 runs 15 residues. The germline gives CDR1 SQVTM, CDR2 ANQGSEA. Trimming left V 4 bases short and J 2 bases short, with 14 bases between. The DNA for the CDR3 is TGCAGCGTTGTTAGGGATTACCCCAACACCGGGGAGCTGTTTTTT. Its protein is CSVVRDYPNTGELFF.

CDR3 DNA: TGCGCCAGCAGCCTCCGGACAGGGAACGACGAGCAGTACTTC. Its translation is CASSLRTGNDEQYF. This chain connects TRBV5-1 to TRBJ2-7; 8 bases match TRBD1. This CDR3 contains 14 residues. The V and J ends lost 4 bases and 5 bases, in that order; junction bases with no gene match: 8. Germline values: CDR1 SGHRS, CDR2 YFSETQ.

The chain combines TRBV5-4 with TRBJ2-2; TRBD1 matches 10 bases. Trimming removed 4 bases from V and 6 bases from J; junction bases left unmatched: 9. CDR1 is SGHNT and CDR2 is YYREEE in the germline V gene (reference sequence). There are 16 residues in the CDR3. CDR3 amino acids: CASSTLDRGQAGELFF. The CDR3 region has the DNA TGTGCCAGCAGCACACTAGACAGGGGGCAGGCCGGGGAGCTGTTTTTT.